Shown below are 25 T cell receptor beta chains from a single sample sequenced in a study of blood T cell repertoires in COVID-19. TCRdb's table, derived via immunoSEQ multiplex PCR, lists solely in-frame clones and lacks some. The data show fewer than 250,000 clones, just over 90% seen once. What was sequenced was peripheral blood. Source of these receptors: a man aged 25 to 40 with acute or convalescent COVID-19.

The rearrangement joins TRBV6-5 to TRBJ1-2; TRBD1 might be the D (6 bases). The CDR3 sequence is 13 residues long. The V gene's germline CDR1 is MNHEY and CDR2 SVGAGI. The ends were cut back, 7 bases at V and 8 bases at J, with 17 bases in the middle. The CDR3 loop reads CASKNLQGRGYTF. The CDR3 DNA is TGTGCCAGCAAAAACCTACAGGGTCGAGGCTACACCTTC.

The rearrangement uses TRBV12-3 or TRBV12-4 and TRBJ2-7; no firm D call. This CDR3 has 11 residues. V was cut by 1 base and J by 6 bases, with 4 bases left in between. CDR3 coding DNA: TGTGCCAGCAGTTTAGGGCCCGAGCAGTACTTC. It translates to CASSLGPEQYF.

This sequence joins TRBV5-1 and TRBJ1-5; unclear D gene. The CDR3 runs 15 residues. The germline V gene has CDR1 SGHRS and CDR2 YFSETQ. The ends were cut back, 0 bases at V and 2 bases at J, with 9 bases in the middle. This CDR3 is CASSLEPGGNQPQHF. The CDR3 region has the DNA TGCGCCAGCAGCTTGGAACCGGGTGGCAATCAGCCCCAGCATTTT.

The DNA for the CDR3 is TGTGCTAGTGGTTTGGGTCTAACTAGCGGGCACAATGAGCAGTTCTTC. As protein: CASGLGLTSGHNEQFF. The genes are TRBV12-5 and TRBJ2-1; 9 bases are shared with TRBD2. The junction had 6 bases not matched to a gene; V was cut back by 1 base and J by 5 bases. The CDR3 totals 16 residues. Germline V gene lookup returns CDR1 LGHNT and CDR2 FRNRAP.

The chain combines TRBV5-4 with TRBJ2-2, with 8 nucleotides matching TRBD1. CDR1 is SGHNT, CDR2 YYREEE, per germline (reference sequence). The CDR3 is made up of 14 amino acids. Trimming took 5 bases from V and 8 from J; bases not matched to a gene: 8. The DNA of the CDR3 is TGTGCCAGCAGAAACCAGGGGGCAGGAGGGGAGCTGTTTTTT. Translated, it gives CASRNQGAGGELFF.

The J gene is TRBJ2-1, the V gene TRBV2; weak D call: TRBD2 (6 bases). From germline, CDR1 is SNHLY and CDR2 FYNNEI. The CDR3 has 17 residues. CDR3 nucleotides: TGTGTTACCCATACATTGTATAGCAGGCGGGGTTACAATGAGCAGTTCTTC. Translating gives CVTHTLYSRRGYNEQFF.

This rearrangement joins TRBV6-4 to TRBJ1-1; no firm D call. CDR3 size: 14 residues. The ends were cut back, 4 bases at V and 4 bases at J, with 13 bases in the middle. Germline CDR1 and CDR2: MRHNA and SNTAGT. The CDR3: CASSAREGSTEAFF. The CDR3 coding sequence is TGTGCCAGCAGTGCTCGGGAGGGATCCACTGAAGCTTTCTTT.

V is TRBV5-1 and J is TRBJ1-3; no clear D gene. This CDR3 has 15 residues. The V end was cut by 0 bases, the J end by 2 bases, with 9 bases between. In germline, CDR1 is SGHRS, CDR2 YFSETQ. In DNA, the CDR3 is TGCGCCAGCAGCTTGGACGCAGTCCCTGGAAACACCATATATTTT. The encoded protein is CASSLDAVPGNTIYF.

The V and J genes are TRBV19 and TRBJ2-5, with TRBD2 matching 11 bases. Germline loops: CDR1 LNHDA, CDR2 SQIVND (reference sequence). The CDR3 extends over 15 amino acids. The V segment lost 6 bases and the J segment 4 bases; nucleotides outside the gene matches: 7. CDR3 region: CASRVSGGAGETQYF. CDR3 nucleotide sequence: TGTGCCAGTAGGGTTAGCGGGGGGGCCGGAGAGACCCAGTACTTC.

The chain uses TRBV19 and TRBJ2-3, with 8 nucleotides matching TRBD2. The germline V gene has CDR1 LNHDA and CDR2 SQIVND (reference sequence). With 10 bases clipped from V and 4 bases from J, the junction kept 10 bases outside the gene matches. This CDR3 comprises 14 residues. Here the CDR3 reads CATHRRGGSDTQYF. As DNA, the CDR3 is TGTGCCACCCACCGCCGGGGGGGATCAGATACGCAGTATTTT.

The rearrangement uses TRBV5-1 and TRBJ1-4; unclear D gene. The V gene's germline CDR1 is SGHRS and CDR2 YFSETQ. Between the trimmed V and J ends, which lost 0 bases and 3 bases, there was a span of 6 bases. The CDR3 is 14 residues long. The CDR3 DNA is TGCGCCAGCAGCTTGGTACACCCTAATGAAAAACTGTTTTTT. Its protein product is CASSLVHPNEKLFF.

The genes are TRBV7-2 and TRBJ2-1; no clear D gene. This CDR3 contains 12 residues. Looked up from germline, CDR1 is SGHTA and CDR2 is FQGNSA. The V end was cut by 4 bases, the J end by 6 bases, with 7 bases between. This CDR3 reads CASSSYGNEQFF. CDR3 nucleotide sequence: TGTGCCAGCAGCTCCTACGGCAATGAGCAGTTCTTC.

This chain connects TRBV19 to TRBJ2-1, with D perhaps TRBD1 (5 bases). Germline CDR1 and CDR2: LNHDA and SQIVND (reference sequence). The CDR3 runs to 11 residues. V was cut by 5 bases and J by 6 bases, with 5 bases left in between. CDR3 sequence reads: CASSDSNEQFF. CDR3 in DNA: TGTGCCAGTAGTGACAGCAATGAGCAGTTCTTC. Based on the CDR3 plus reference TRBV19 and TRBJ2-1, the full variable domain is DGGITQSPKYLFRKEGQNVTLSCEQNLNHDAMYWYRQDPGQGLRLIYYSQIVNDFQKGDIAEGYSVSREKKESFPLTVTSAQKNPTAFYLCASSDSNEQFFGPGTRLTVL.

This sequence joins TRBV10-3 and TRBJ2-3; 9 bases are shared with TRBD2. Germline loops: CDR1 ENHRY, CDR2 SYGVKD. This CDR3 is 17 amino acids long. The J segment lost 3 bases and the V segment lost 3 bases, leaving 10 bases of the junction unmatched. The chain's CDR3 is CAISEFGGGEATDTQYF. The DNA of the CDR3 is TGTGCCATCAGTGAATTTGGCGGGGGGGAGGCGACAGATACGCAGTATTTT.

V and J are TRBV6-4 and TRBJ1-2, with D possibly matching TRBD1 (5 bases). CDR3 size: 14 residues. Per germline, CDR1 MRHNA and CDR2 SNTAGT. V lost 0 bases to trimming and J lost 4 bases, with 9 bases between them. CDR3 residues: CASSDSGQGYGYTF. CDR3 in DNA: TGTGCCAGCAGTGACTCGGGGCAGGGCTATGGCTACACCTTC.

The rearrangement links TRBV7-9 to TRBJ1-3; perhaps TRBD1 as D (6 bases). The germline V gene encodes CDR1 SEHNR and CDR2 FQNEAQ (reference sequence). This CDR3 has 16 amino acids. Trimming cost V 7 bases and J 2 bases, with 18 bases left between them. The CDR3 reads CASTDGPGVPGNTIYF. The CDR3 DNA reads as TGTGCCAGCACCGATGGGCCAGGGGTACCTGGAAACACCATATATTTT.

This clone appeared a few times. The genes are TRBV6-5 and TRBJ1-3; TRBD1 matches at 7 bases. This CDR3 is built from 15 residues. V lost 2 bases and J lost 0; bases outside the gene matches: 1. CDR1 and CDR2 (germline): MNHEY, SVGAGI. CDR3 sequence (DNA): TGTGCCAGCAGTTACACAGGGGCCTCTGGAAACACCATATATTTT. Translated: CASSYTGASGNTIYF.

This chain links TRBV29-1 with TRBJ1-2; the match to TRBD1 covers 8 bases. The CDR3 totals 12 residues. Trimming took 7 bases from V and 4 from J; bases not matched to a gene: 5. The germline V gene encodes CDR1 SQVTM and CDR2 ANQGSEA. The CDR3 spells CSAQGAGYGYTF. CDR3 sequence (DNA): TGCAGCGCGCAGGGGGCGGGCTATGGCTACACCTTC.

This sequence joins TRBV6-5 and TRBJ1-5; D gene ambiguous. This CDR3 contains 14 residues. Germline V gene sequence: CDR1 MNHEY, CDR2 SVGAGI. V shed 5 bases and J shed 6 bases, with 14 bases lying between them. This CDR3 reads CASSRTHWGQPQHF. The CDR3 coding sequence is TGTGCCAGCAGTCGGACTCATTGGGGTCAGCCCCAGCATTTT.

V is TRBV9 and J is TRBJ2-7; 8 nucleotides align to TRBD2. CDR3 length: 15 residues. CDR1 SGDLS and CDR2 YYNGEE come from the germline V gene. After removal of 3 bases from V and 1 base from J, the junction contained 6 bases not matched to a gene. The chain's CDR3 is CASSGGASGSYEQYF. The CDR3 DNA follows: TGTGCCAGCAGCGGGGGGGCTAGCGGGTCCTACGAGCAGTACTTC.

The CDR3 sequence: CASSLGSHRDEQYF. CDR3 sequence (DNA): TGTGCCAGCAGTTTAGGGTCCCACCGGGACGAGCAGTACTTC. The chain is built from TRBV28 and TRBJ2-7; D unresolved. Germline values: CDR1 MDHEN, CDR2 SYDVKM. Trimming stripped 2 bases from V and 5 bases from J, with 13 bases between. The CDR3 is made up of 14 amino acids.

The chain recombines TRBV27 with TRBJ2-4; 10 nucleotides align to TRBD2. Germline trimming cut 6 bases from V and 7 bases from J; bases unmatched to any gene: 12. Germline V gene lookup returns CDR1 MNHEY and CDR2 SMNVEV (reference sequence). This CDR3 comprises 16 residues. The CDR3 nucleotides are TGTGCCAGCAGACCTCAAGGAGCGGGAGGGTGGAACATTCAGTACTTC. The encoded protein is CASRPQGAGGWNIQYF.

This chain's CDR3 is CASSLRDRDGGEKLFF. CDR3 nucleotide sequence: TGTGCCAGCAGTTTGAGGGACAGGGACGGTGGCGAAAAACTGTTTTTT. This rearrangement joins TRBV28 to TRBJ1-4, with 9 bases fitting TRBD1. The CDR3 loop spans 16 amino acids. CDR1 is MDHEN and CDR2 is SYDVKM in the germline V gene. Trimming at V came to 3 bases and at J to 8 bases, leaving 10 bases not matched to a gene.

The table lists this clone with a few counts. The rearrangement links TRBV7-3 to TRBJ2-2; 8 bases line up with TRBD1. Germline-derived CDR1 and CDR2 are SGHTA and FQGTGA. The CDR3 covers 16 residues. The V and J ends lost 3 bases and 0 bases, in that order; junction bases with no gene match: 3. The DNA for the CDR3 is TGTGCCAGCAGCTTGACAGGGGCCCCGAACACCGGGGAGCTGTTTTTT. Its translation: CASSLTGAPNTGELFF.

Here the CDR3 DNA reads TGTGCCAGTAGTTCACGGACAGGTTTAGTCACTAACTATGGCTACACCTTC. This encodes CASSSRTGLVTNYGYTF. The rearrangement joins TRBV19 to TRBJ1-2, with 7 bases identical to TRBD1. Germline V gene data show CDR1 as LNHDA and CDR2 as SQIVND (reference sequence). V lost 5 bases, J lost 0 bases, and 12 bases stayed unmatched. CDR3 length equals 17 residues.